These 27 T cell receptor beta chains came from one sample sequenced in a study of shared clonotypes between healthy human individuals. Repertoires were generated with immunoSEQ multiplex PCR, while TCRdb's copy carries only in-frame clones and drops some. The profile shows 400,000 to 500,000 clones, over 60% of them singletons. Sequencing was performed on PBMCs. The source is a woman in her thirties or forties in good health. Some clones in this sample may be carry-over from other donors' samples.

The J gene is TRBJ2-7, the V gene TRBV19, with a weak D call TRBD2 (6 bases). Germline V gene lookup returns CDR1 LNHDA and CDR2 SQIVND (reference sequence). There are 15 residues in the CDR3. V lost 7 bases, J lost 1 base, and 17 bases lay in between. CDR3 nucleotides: TGTGCCAGTACCGCGGGGAGAGACAGTTCCTACGAGCAGTACTTC. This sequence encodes CASTAGRDSSYEQYF.

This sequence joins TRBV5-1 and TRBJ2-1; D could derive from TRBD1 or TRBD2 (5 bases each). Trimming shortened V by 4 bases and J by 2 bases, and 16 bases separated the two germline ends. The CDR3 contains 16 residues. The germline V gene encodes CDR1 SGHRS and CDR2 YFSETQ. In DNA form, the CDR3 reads TGCGCCAGCAGCACAGATGGGACGGGAACCTACAATGAGCAGTTCTTC. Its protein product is CASSTDGTGTYNEQFF.

This CDR3 reads CASSTLRGRGFYEQYF. The DNA for the CDR3 is TGTGCCAGCAGCACCCTCAGGGGCCGAGGTTTCTACGAGCAGTACTTC. The chain joins TRBV21-1 to TRBJ2-7; the table's D call TRBD1 went unverified against the DNA. TRBV21-1 is termed a pseudogene. The CDR3 totals 16 residues.

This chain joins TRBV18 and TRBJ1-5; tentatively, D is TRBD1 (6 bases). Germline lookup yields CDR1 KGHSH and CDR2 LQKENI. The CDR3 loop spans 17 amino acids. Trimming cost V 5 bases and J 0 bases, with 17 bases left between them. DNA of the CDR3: TGTGCCAGCTCATCGGGTAGTCAGGGGTTTAGCAATCAGCCCCAGCATTTT. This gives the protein CASSSGSQGFSNQPQHF.

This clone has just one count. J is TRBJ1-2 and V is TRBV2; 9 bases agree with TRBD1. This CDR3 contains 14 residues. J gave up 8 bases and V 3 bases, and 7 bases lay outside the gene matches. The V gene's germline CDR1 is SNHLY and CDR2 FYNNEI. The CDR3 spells CASSELQGAGGYTF. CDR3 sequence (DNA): TGTGCCAGCAGTGAGCTACAGGGGGCCGGCGGCTACACCTTC.

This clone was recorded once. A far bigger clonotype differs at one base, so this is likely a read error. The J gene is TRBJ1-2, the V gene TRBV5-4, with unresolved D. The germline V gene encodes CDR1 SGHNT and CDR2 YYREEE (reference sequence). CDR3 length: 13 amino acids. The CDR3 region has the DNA TGTGCCAGCAGCTTGGTAACCGGCTATGGCAACACCTTC. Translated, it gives CASSLVTGYGNTF.

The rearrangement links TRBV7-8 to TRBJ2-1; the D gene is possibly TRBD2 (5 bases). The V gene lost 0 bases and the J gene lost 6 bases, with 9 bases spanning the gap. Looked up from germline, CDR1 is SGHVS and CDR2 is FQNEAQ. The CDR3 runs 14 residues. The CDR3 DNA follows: TGTGCCAGCAGCTTAGCTCTAGCATTCAATGAGCAGTTCTTC. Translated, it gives CASSLALAFNEQFF.

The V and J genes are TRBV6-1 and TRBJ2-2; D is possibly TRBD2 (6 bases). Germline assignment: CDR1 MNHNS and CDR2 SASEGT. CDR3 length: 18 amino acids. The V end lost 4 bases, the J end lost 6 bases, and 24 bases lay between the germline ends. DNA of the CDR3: TGTGCCAGCAGTGTGGGGACGGGGGTGGTGGGAACACCCGGGGAGCTGTTTTTT. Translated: CASSVGTGVVGTPGELFF.

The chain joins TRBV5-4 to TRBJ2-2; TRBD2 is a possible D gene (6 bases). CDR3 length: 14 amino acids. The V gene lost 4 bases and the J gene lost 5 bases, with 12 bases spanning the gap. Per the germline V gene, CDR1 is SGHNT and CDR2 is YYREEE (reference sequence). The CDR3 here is CASSTGLLTGELFF. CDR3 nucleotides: TGTGCCAGCAGCACGGGACTTTTAACCGGGGAGCTGTTTTTT.

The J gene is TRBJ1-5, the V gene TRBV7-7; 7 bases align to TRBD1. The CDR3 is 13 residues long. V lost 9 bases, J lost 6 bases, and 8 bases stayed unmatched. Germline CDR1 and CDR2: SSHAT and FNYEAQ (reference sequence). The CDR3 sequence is CAREGQSRQPQHF. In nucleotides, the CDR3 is TGTGCCAGGGAGGGACAGTCGCGTCAGCCCCAGCATTTT.

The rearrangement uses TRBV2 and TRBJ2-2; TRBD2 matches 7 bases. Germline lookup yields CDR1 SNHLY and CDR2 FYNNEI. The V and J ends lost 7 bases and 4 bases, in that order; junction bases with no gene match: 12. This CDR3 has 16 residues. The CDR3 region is CASTFSGGSGTGELFF. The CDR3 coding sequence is TGTGCCAGCACATTCTCGGGGGGATCGGGCACCGGGGAGCTGTTTTTT.

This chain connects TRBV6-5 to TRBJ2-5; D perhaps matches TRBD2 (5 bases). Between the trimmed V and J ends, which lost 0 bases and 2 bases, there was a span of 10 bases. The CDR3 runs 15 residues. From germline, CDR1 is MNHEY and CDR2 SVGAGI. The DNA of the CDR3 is TGTGCCAGCAGTTACTCTCTGGCGGGTCAAGAGACCCAGTACTTC. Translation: CASSYSLAGQETQYF.

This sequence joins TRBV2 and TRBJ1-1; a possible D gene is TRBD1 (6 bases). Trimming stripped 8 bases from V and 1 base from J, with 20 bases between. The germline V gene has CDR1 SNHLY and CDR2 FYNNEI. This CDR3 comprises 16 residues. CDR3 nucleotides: TGTGCCAGCGGGGGGCTTCCGGGACGCAGGAACACTGAAGCTTTCTTT. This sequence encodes CASGGLPGRRNTEAFF.

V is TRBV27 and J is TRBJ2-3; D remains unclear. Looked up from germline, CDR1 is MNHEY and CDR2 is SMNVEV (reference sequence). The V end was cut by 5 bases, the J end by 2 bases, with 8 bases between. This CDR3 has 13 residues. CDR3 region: CASSRPTTDTQYF. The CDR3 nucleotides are TGTGCCAGCAGTAGGCCAACCACAGATACGCAGTATTTT.

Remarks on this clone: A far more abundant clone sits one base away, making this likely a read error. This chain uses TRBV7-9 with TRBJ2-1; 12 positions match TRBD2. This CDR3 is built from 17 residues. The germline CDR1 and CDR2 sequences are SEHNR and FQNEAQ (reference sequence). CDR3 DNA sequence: TGTGCCGGCAGCTTAACTAGCGGGAGGCCCCCCGGGGGAGAGCAGTTCTTC. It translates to CAGSLTSGRPPGGEQFF.

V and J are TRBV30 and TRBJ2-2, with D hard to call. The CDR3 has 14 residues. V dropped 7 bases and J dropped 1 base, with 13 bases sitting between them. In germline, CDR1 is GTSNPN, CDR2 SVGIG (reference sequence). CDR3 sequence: CASSPPQNTGELFF. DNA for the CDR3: TGTGCCTCCTCCCCCCCTCAGAACACCGGGGAGCTGTTTTTT.

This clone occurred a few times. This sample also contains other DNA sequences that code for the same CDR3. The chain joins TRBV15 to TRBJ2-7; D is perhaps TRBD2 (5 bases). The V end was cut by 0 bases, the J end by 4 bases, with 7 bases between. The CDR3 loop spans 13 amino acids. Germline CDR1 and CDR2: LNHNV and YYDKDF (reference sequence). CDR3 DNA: TGTGCCACCAGCAGAGATCGGGGTTACGAGCAGTACTTC. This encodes CATSRDRGYEQYF.

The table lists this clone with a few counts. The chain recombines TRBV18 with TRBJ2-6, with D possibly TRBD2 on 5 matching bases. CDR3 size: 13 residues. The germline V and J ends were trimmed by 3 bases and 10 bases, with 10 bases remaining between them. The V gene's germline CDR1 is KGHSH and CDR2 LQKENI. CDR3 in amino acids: CASSPGIDNVLTF. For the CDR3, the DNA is TGTGCCAGCTCACCCGGGATTGATAACGTCCTGACTTTC.

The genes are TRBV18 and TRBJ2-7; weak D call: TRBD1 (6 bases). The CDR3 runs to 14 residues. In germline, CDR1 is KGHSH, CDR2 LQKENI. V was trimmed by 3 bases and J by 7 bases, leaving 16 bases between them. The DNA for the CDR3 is TGTGCCAGCTCACCCACAGGGATCAGTGGGGAGCAGTACTTC. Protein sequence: CASSPTGISGEQYF.

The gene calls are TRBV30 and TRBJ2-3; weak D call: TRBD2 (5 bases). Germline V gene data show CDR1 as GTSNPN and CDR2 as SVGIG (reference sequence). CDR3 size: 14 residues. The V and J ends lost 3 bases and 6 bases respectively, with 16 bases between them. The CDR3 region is CAWSPSRSGDTQYF. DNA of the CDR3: TGTGCCTGGAGCCCTAGCCGCTCGGGCGATACGCAGTATTTT.

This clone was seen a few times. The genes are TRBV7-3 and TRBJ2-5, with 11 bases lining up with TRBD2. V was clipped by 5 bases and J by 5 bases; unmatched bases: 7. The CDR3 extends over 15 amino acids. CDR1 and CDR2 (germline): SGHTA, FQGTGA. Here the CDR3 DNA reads TGTGCCAGCAGCCCGCTAGCGGGAGGTTTTGAGACCCAGTACTTC. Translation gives CASSPLAGGFETQYF.

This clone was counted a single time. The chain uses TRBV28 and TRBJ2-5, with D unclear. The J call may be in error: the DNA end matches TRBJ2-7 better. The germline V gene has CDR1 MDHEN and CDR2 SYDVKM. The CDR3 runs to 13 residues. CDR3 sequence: CASSRPAAYEQYF. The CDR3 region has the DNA TGTGCCAGCAGCCGCCCCGCGGCCTACGAGCAGTACTTC.

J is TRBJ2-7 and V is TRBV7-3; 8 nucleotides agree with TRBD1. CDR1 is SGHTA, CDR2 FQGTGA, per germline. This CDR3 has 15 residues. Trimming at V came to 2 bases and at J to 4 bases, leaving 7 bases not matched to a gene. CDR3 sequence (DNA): TGTGCCAGCAGCTTATCTTTTGGACAGGGTTACGAGCAGTACTTC. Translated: CASSLSFGQGYEQYF.

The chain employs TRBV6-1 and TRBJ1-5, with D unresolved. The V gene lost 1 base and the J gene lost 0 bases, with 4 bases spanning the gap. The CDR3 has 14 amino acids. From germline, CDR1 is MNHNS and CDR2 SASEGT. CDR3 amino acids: CASSEDPSNQPQHF. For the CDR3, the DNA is TGTGCCAGCAGTGAAGACCCTAGCAATCAGCCCCAGCATTTT.

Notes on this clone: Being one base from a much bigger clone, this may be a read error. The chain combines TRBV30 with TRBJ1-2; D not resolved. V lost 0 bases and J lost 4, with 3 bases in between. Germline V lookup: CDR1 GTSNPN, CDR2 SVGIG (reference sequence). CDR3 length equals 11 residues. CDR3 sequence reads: CAWSVTYGYTF. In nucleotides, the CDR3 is TGTGCCTGGAGTGTAACCTATGGCTACACCTTC.

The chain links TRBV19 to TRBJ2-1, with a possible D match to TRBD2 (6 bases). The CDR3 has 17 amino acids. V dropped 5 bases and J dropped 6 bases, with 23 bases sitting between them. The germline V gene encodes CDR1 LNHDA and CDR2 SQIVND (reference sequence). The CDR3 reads CASSLAPYAGPLNEQFF. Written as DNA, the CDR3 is TGTGCCAGTAGTCTCGCCCCCTACGCGGGACCCCTCAATGAGCAGTTCTTC.

CDR3 DNA: TGTGCCTGCACGGGACAGGGGTGGACTGAAGCTTTCTTT. This encodes CACTGQGWTEAFF. This chain joins TRBV6-6 and TRBJ1-1; 10 positions agree with TRBD1. From germline, CDR1 is MNHNY and CDR2 SVGAGI (reference sequence). V was pared by 11 bases and J by 5 bases, with 8 bases of the junction left unmatched. CDR3 length: 13 residues.